This T cell receptor (beta chain) came from a study of cytomegalovirus exposure and HLA in healthy donors. The primer mix had 60 Vbeta and 13 Jbeta primers. TCRdb's copy holds only in-frame clones and misses some; the assay was immunoSEQ multiplex PCR. The data hold over 75,000 clones, with 77% observed a single time. Trimming removed 5 bases at V and 7 bases at J, with 20 bases between. This CDR3 comprises 15 residues. From germline, CDR1 is MNHEY and CDR2 SMNVEV (reference sequence). The sequence came from a man aged 45-65 years in good health and CMV-seropositive. Sequencing input: PBMCs. This chain joins TRBV27 and TRBJ1-2; tentatively, D is TRBD1 (5 bases). CDR3 loop: CASSPDSGTRRGYTF. The CDR3 DNA sequence: TGTGCCAGCAGTCCTGATTCCGGGACTCGGCGTGGCTACACCTTC.